These 10 T cell receptor beta chains originate from one sample sequenced in a study of T cell changes during pregnancy in multiple sclerosis (dated by TCRdb to about 2019). To prepare the library, the immunoSEQ multiplex PCR assay was applied. Here the immuneACCESS table is served through TCRdb, limited to in-frame sequences with V and J called. Missing clones are a known gap in these copies; in checked studies unresolved V genes cover under half, and the rest lacks a known reason. For this sample the table gives under 95,000 clones, of which just under 95% were detected only once. Around 0.75% of the sample is taken by the ten largest. The input for sequencing was peripheral blood, taken in the second trimester of pregnancy. The receptor set was obtained from a female donor in good health, enrolled as a control in a pregnancy study.

The chain is built from TRBV16 and TRBJ1-1; TRBD1 aligns across 8 bases. Germline loops: CDR1 KGHSY, CDR2 FQNENV. The CDR3 is 13 amino acids. J gave up 4 bases and V 7 bases, and 5 bases lay outside the gene matches. CDR3 sequence: CASTVDRATEAFF. The DNA for the CDR3 is TGTGCCAGCACCGTGGACAGGGCCACTGAAGCTTTCTTT.

This clone was detected once. The chain has TRBV30 and TRBJ1-6; D unresolved. V was shortened by 1 base and J by 7 bases, with 8 bases between the two germline ends. The CDR3 has 13 amino acids. Germline V lookup: CDR1 GTSNPN, CDR2 SVGIG (reference sequence). The CDR3, as DNA: TGTGCCTGGAGTGGAGGGAGGAATTCACCCCTCCACTTT. This gives the protein CAWSGGRNSPLHF.

V and J are TRBV19 and TRBJ2-7, with 14 bases aligning to TRBD2. The V gene end was trimmed by 5 bases and the J gene end by 1 base; junction bases not matched to a gene: 7. The germline V gene encodes CDR1 LNHDA and CDR2 SQIVND (reference sequence). The length of the CDR3 is 17 residues. The DNA of the CDR3 is TGTGCCAGTAGTCGGCAAGGACTAGCGGGGGGATCCTACGAGCAGTACTTC. This codes for CASSRQGLAGGSYEQYF.

This chain uses TRBV5-1 with TRBJ2-3; 8 bases fit TRBD2. J gave up 6 bases and V 2 bases, and 8 bases lay outside the gene matches. CDR3 size: 15 residues. Germline assignment: CDR1 SGHRS and CDR2 YFSETQ. The CDR3 sequence is CASSFGTSLSDTQYF. The CDR3 region has the DNA TGCGCCAGCAGCTTCGGGACTAGTTTGTCGGATACGCAGTATTTT.

The rearrangement links TRBV11-1 to TRBJ2-1; TRBD1 aligns across 10 bases. The CDR3 extends over 16 amino acids. V lost 5 bases, J lost 1 base, and 5 bases stayed unmatched. CDR1 SGHAT and CDR2 FQDESV come from the germline V gene (reference sequence). The CDR3 protein is CASSLDRGFSYNEQFF. For the CDR3, the DNA is TGTGCCAGCAGCCTGGACAGGGGGTTTTCCTACAATGAGCAGTTCTTC. Filled out from reference TRBV11-1 and TRBJ2-1, the complete variable domain reads EAEVAQSPRYKITEKSQAVAFWCDPISGHATLYWYRQILGQGPELLVQFQDESVVDDSQLPKDRFSAERLKGVDSTLKIQPAELGDSAMYLCASSLDRGFSYNEQFFGPGTRLTVL.

V usage is TRBV6-1 and J usage is TRBJ1-1, with D unclear. V lost 4 bases, J lost 12 bases, and 18 bases lay in between. Germline assignment: CDR1 MNHNS and CDR2 SASEGT. This CDR3 comprises 13 residues. In DNA form, the CDR3 reads TGTGCCAGCAGTGCTCCCCCTCTGAGGAGGTCTTTCTTT. Translating it yields CASSAPPLRRSFF.

This chain uses TRBV6-5 with TRBJ1-1, with D possibly TRBD1 on 5 matching bases. Trimming cost V 8 bases and J 3 bases, with 16 bases left between them. CDR1 and CDR2 (germline): MNHEY, SVGAGI. This CDR3 spans 14 amino acids. The CDR3, as DNA: TGTGCCAGCGGGGGAGGGAAGTGGTACACTGAAGCTTTCTTT. This encodes CASGGGKWYTEAFF.

The V call is TRBV7-3, the J call TRBJ2-6; 8 bases match TRBD1. There are 20 residues in the CDR3. The V and J ends lost 5 bases and 3 bases, in that order; junction bases with no gene match: 18. Germline V gene sequence: CDR1 SGHTA, CDR2 FQGTGA. The CDR3 region has the DNA TGTGCCAGCAGCCCTGGTCCCCGGGACAGGTTCTTTGGTGGGGCCAACGTCCTGACTTTC. This gives the protein CASSPGPRDRFFGGANVLTF.

The chain links TRBV5-1 to TRBJ2-3; 9 bases agree with TRBD1. CDR1 SGHRS and CDR2 YFSETQ come from the germline V gene. CDR3 length: 15 residues. With 0 bases clipped from V and 4 bases from J, the junction kept 3 bases outside the gene matches. CDR3 sequence reads: CASSLDRGQADTQYF. As DNA, the CDR3 is TGCGCCAGCAGCTTGGACAGGGGGCAGGCAGATACGCAGTATTTT.

A few counts support this clone. The chain recombines TRBV7-9 with TRBJ2-7, with D maybe TRBD2 (5 bases). The germline V gene encodes CDR1 SEHNR and CDR2 FQNEAQ (reference sequence). Trimming took 1 base from V and 3 from J, leaving 7 bases between them. The CDR3 runs to 13 residues. This CDR3 reads CASSLGRDYEQYF. CDR3 in DNA: TGTGCCAGCAGCTTAGGCCGGGACTACGAGCAGTACTTC.